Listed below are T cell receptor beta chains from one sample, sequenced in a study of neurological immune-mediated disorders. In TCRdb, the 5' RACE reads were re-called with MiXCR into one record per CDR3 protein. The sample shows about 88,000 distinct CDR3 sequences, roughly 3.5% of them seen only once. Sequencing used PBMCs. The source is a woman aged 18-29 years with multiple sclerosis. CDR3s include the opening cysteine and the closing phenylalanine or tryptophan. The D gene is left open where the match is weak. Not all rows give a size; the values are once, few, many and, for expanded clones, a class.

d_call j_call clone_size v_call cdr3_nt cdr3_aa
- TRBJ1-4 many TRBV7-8 TGTGCCAGCACCCCCTCAACTAATGAAAAACTGTTTTTT CASTPSTNEKLFF
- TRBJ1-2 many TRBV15 TGTGCCACCAGCCCCGAGGTGGGGCCTAACTATGGCTACACCTTC CATSPEVGPNYGYTF
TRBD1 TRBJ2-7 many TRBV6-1 TGTGCCAGCAGTCCCGGGACAGATTACGAGCAGTACTTC CASSPGTDYEQYF
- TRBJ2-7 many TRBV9 TGTGCCAGCAGCGTAGCTCCGACAGTCTCCTACGAGCAGTACTTC CASSVAPTVSYEQYF
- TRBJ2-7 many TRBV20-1 TGCAGTGCTTCCCAGGGTCCGGGGTACGAGCAGTACTTC CSASQGPGYEQYF
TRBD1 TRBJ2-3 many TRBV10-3 TGTGCCATCAGCCCGACAGGGACAGATACGCAGTATTTT CAISPTGTDTQYF
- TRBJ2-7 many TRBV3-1 TGTGCCAGCAGCCAAGACCCCAAACCCTACGAGCAGTACTTC CASSQDPKPYEQYF
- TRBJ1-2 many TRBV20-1 TGCAGTGCTACCGGGACGCCAGGGTATGGCTACACCTTC CSATGTPGYGYTF
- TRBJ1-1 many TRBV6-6 TGTGCCAGCAGATACAGGGTTGCGAACACTGAAGCTTTCTTT CASRYRVANTEAFF
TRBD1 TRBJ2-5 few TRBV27 TGTGCCAGCACCACAGGGGGCGCCCAGGAGACCCAGTACTTC CASTTGGAQETQYF
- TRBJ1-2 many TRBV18 TGTGCCAGCTCACCGACGGAGTGGGAGGACTATGGCTACACCTTC CASSPTEWEDYGYTF
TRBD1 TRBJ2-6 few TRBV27 TGTGCCAGCGGGCCCATCGGAATTTGGACAGGCAGCTCTGGGGCCAACGTCCTGACTTTC CASGPIGIWTGSSGANVLTF
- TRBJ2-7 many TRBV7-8 TGTGCCAGCAGAAGCGGAGACCACGAGCAGTACTTC CASRSGDHEQYF
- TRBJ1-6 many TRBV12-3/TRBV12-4 TGTGCCAGCAGTCCCGACAGAAGCTCCTATAATTCACCCCTCCACTTT CASSPDRSSYNSPLHF
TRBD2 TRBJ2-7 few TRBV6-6 TGTGCCAGCAGTTATGGGCGGGGGGATGTCGAGCAGTACTTC CASSYGRGDVEQYF
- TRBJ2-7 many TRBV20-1 TGCAGTGCTGACTCACCGGGCCGGATCGAGCAGTACTTC CSADSPGRIEQYF
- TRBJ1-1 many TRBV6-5 TGTGCCAGCATTCAACAGGGTTGGAACACTGAAGCTTTCTTT CASIQQGWNTEAFF
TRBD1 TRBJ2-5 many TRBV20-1 TGCAGCTATCTTGGGACAGGGTCTGGGCAAGAGACCCAGTACTTC CSYLGTGSGQETQYF
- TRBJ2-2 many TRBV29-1 TGCAGCGTTGCGTACCCGGACACCTTCACCGGGGAGCTGTTTTTT CSVAYPDTFTGELFF
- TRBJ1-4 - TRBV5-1 TGCGCCAGCAGCGACGGGACGGGGGGTGAAAAACTGTTTTTT CASSDGTGGEKLFF
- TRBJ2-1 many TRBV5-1 TGCGCCAGCAGCTTGGGTGACTTCGGAGCCTACAATGAGCAGTTCTTC CASSLGDFGAYNEQFF
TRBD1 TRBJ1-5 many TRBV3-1 TGTGCCAAAAACACTAGGCAAGGGACAGACTATAGCAATCAGCCCCAGCATTTT CAKNTRQGTDYSNQPQHF
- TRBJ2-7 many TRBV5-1 TGCGCCAGCAGCCGATTCCCCGAAGCCTACGAGCAGTACTTC CASSRFPEAYEQYF
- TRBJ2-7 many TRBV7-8 TGTGCCAGCAGCTTAGGGGGCCGGGGTTCCTACGAGCAGTACTTC CASSLGGRGSYEQYF
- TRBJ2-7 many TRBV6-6 TGTGCCAGCAGCCCCACCCCCTACGAGCAGTACTTC CASSPTPYEQYF
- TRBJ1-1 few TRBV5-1 TGCGCCAGAAGCCTCACTGACGCCAGGAACACTGAAGCTTTCTTT CARSLTDARNTEAFF
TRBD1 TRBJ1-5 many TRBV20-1 TGCAGTGTGATGGGACAGGGGGCCCGGGATGGGCCCCAGCATTTT CSVMGQGARDGPQHF
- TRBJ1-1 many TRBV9 TGTGCCAGCAGCGCTTTCGGAGGAGGGGCGGTCATTGAAGCTTTCTTT CASSAFGGGAVIEAFF
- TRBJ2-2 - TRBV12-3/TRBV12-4 TGTGCCAGCAGTCCCCACGGACGCAGCAGAGGCGGGGAGCTGTTTTTT CASSPHGRSRGGELFF
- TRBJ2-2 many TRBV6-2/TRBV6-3 TGTGCCAGCAGTCGCGGGACAGCGAACACCGGGGAGCTGTTTTTT CASSRGTANTGELFF
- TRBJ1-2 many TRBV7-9 TGTGCCAGCAGCCCCACCACAGGGATTGGCTATGGCTACACCTTC CASSPTTGIGYGYTF
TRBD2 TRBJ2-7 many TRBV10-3 TGTGCCATCAGACTAGCGGGAACTTACGAGCAGTACTTC CAIRLAGTYEQYF
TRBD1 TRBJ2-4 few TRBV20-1 TGCAGTGCTAGTCCGACAGGGGCCATTCAGTACTTC CSASPTGAIQYF
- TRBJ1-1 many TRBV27 TGTGCCAGCAGTCCCACCCGCGGGACTGAAGCTTTCTTT CASSPTRGTEAFF
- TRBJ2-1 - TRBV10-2 TGCGCCAGCAGTGAGTCTGGTGAGCAGTTCTTC CASSESGEQFF
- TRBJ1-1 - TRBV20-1 TGCAGTGCTAGGGGCGGGGGCGGAATGAACACTGAAGCTTTCTTT CSARGGGGMNTEAFF
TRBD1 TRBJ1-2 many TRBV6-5 TGTGCCAGCAGTTACTCGGTCGGTCCTCTGCAGGGGGGCTATGGCTACACCTTC CASSYSVGPLQGGYGYTF
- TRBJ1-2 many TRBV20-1 TGCAGTGCTAGAAGGCCCGAGGCGATCAACTATGGCTACACCTTC CSARRPEAINYGYTF
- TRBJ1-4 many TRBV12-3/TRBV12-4 TGTGCCAGCAGTAGGGACGGGGCAACTAATGAAAAACTGTTTTTT CASSRDGATNEKLFF
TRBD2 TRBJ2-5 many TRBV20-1 TGCAGTGCCTCGAGCGGGGGGGCCCCAGAGACCCAGTACTTC CSASSGGAPETQYF
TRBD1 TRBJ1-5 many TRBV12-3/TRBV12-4 TGTGCCAGCAGTTTGGACAGGGGTGCCAATCAGCCCCAGCATTTT CASSLDRGANQPQHF
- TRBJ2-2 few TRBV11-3 TGTGCCAGCAGCTCACCCGATCGTACCGGGGAGCTGTTTTTT CASSSPDRTGELFF
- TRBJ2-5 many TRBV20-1 TGCAGTGCTAGATCCCAAGAGACCCAGTACTTC CSARSQETQYF
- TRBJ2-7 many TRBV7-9 TGTGCCAGCAGCTCACAACGCGCGGGGAATGACTACGAGCAGTACTTC CASSSQRAGNDYEQYF
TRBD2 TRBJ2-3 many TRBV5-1 TGCGCCAGCACCCGACAGACTAGCGGGGGGGAAACTAGCACAGATACGCAGTATTTT CASTRQTSGGETSTDTQYF
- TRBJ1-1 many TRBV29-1 TGCAGCGTTGGACCGGGCATGAACACTGAAGCTTTCTTT CSVGPGMNTEAFF
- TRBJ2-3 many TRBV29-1 TGCAGCGTCCTAGGAGGGTGGACAGATACGCAGTATTTT CSVLGGWTDTQYF
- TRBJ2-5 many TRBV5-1 TGCGCCAGCAGCCAGGAGGTGGGGGGACAGACCCAGTACTTC CASSQEVGGQTQYF
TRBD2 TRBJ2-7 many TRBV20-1 TGCAGTGCTAGAAGGGGCGGGGGGGTTAACGAGCAGTACTTC CSARRGGGVNEQYF
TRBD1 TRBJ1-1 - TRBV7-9 TGTGCCAGCAGCTCGACAGGGGGGTTCAACACTGAAGCTTTCTTT CASSSTGGFNTEAFF
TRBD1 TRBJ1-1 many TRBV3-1 TGTGCCAGCAGCCGAGGAACCGGGACAGGTGAAGCTTTCTTT CASSRGTGTGEAFF
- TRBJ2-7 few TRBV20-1 TGCAGTGCTCAGGTCGTGAGTGGGAGAGTTAACGAGCAGTACTTC CSAQVVSGRVNEQYF
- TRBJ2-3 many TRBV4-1 TGCGCCAGCAGCCAAGAGGGACTAGATACGCAGTATTTT CASSQEGLDTQYF